The 21 T cell receptor beta chains below were found in one sample sequenced in a study of T cells in women clearing cervical HPV infection. TCRdb's copy holds only in-frame clones and misses some; the assay was immunoSEQ multiplex PCR. Reported are roughly 36,000 clones; the ten largest clones contain under 10%. The sample was blood buffy coat. All receptors derive from a woman aged 18-70 years with a cervical HPV16 infection that either progressed to CIN3+ or cleared (not recorded which).

As regards this clone: The missing CDR3 end, 3 residues past where the read stops, is filled in from the germline J gene. The V and J genes are TRBV28 and TRBJ2-3; 9 bases match TRBD1. In germline, CDR1 is MDHEN, CDR2 SYDVKM. There are 16 residues in the CDR3. This CDR3 reads CASSFRQGVLQETQYF. The CDR3 DNA, read in part, is TGTGCCAGCAGTTTCCGACAGGGGGTCCTCCAAGAGACG.

Comments on this clone: The CDR3 end is not reached by the read, which stops 3 residues before it; the germline J gene fills it in. The V call is TRBV7-2, the J call TRBJ2-1; D ambiguous. V lost 1 base and J lost 8, with 9 bases in between. The CDR3 length is 13 residues. The germline V gene has CDR1 SGHTA and CDR2 FQGNSA. CDR3: CASSLVQVYEQFF. The part of the CDR3 DNA that was read is TGTGCCAGCAGCTTAGTTCAGGTCTATGAG.

With regard to this clone: The read ends 3 residues before the CDR3 terminus; that terminus is restored from the germline J gene. The genes are TRBV29-1 and TRBJ2-4, with D possibly called TRBD1 or TRBD2 (7 bases each). In germline, CDR1 is SQVTM, CDR2 ANQGSEA. Trimming shortened V by 7 bases and J by 8 bases, and 15 bases separated the two germline ends. This CDR3 contains 12 residues. The CDR3 spells CSATGEGYIQYF. The sequenced part of the CDR3 DNA is TGCAGCGCCACAGGGGAGGGGTACATT. The full variable domain, its missing parts supplied by reference TRBV29-1 and TRBJ2-4, is SAVISQKPSRDICQRGTSLTIQCQVDSQVTMMFWYRQQPGQSLTLIATANQGSEATYESGFVIDKFPISRPNLTFSTLTVSNMSPEDSSIYLCSATGEGYIQYFGAGTRLSVL.

A word on this clone: The CDR3 end falls 3 residues outside the read, so it is completed with the germline J gene. The rearrangement links TRBV5-6 to TRBJ1-2, with 8 bases lining up with TRBD1. V dropped 5 bases and J dropped 2; count of bases not matched to a gene: 5. Germline assignment: CDR1 SGHDT and CDR2 YYEEEE. This CDR3 comprises 14 residues. The CDR3 DNA, read in part, is TGTGCCAGCAGGAACCGGGACAGGAACTATGGC. Translating it yields CASRNRDRNYG. The CDR3 as a whole reads CASRNRDRNYGYTF. Filled out from reference TRBV5-6 and TRBJ1-2, the complete variable domain reads DAGVTQSPTHLIKTRGQQVTLRCSPKSGHDTVSWYQQALGQGPQFIFQYYEEEERQRGNFPDRFSGHQFPNYSSELNVNALLLGDSALYLCASRNRDRNYGYTFGSGTRLTVV.

Remarks on this clone: The read terminates 3 residues ahead of where the CDR3 ends, so the germline J gene completes it. The V and J genes are TRBV28 and TRBJ2-7, with TRBD1 identical over 7 bases. Germline CDR1 is MDHEN and CDR2 is SYDVKM. V trimming: 6 bases; J trimming: 2 bases; junction bases outside the gene matches: 10. This CDR3 contains 15 residues. CDR3 bases read: TGTGCCAGCAGGACCAAGACAGGGTTGACCTACGAG. Its translation: CASRTKTGLTYE. The entire CDR3 protein reads CASRTKTGLTYEQYF.

A remark on this clone: The read ends 3 residues shy of where the CDR3 ends; the end is completed using the germline J gene. The V gene is TRBV30, the J gene TRBJ1-2, with D unclear. V was clipped by 2 bases and J by 7 bases, with 8 bases between them. The CDR3 loop spans 11 amino acids. The germline V gene encodes CDR1 GTSNPN and CDR2 SVGIG (reference sequence). The CDR3 protein is CAWSLAAGYTF. The sequenced part of the CDR3 DNA is TGTGCCTGGAGTTTGGCGGCTGGC.

Comment on this clone: The CDR3 end falls 3 residues outside the read, so it is completed with the germline J gene. The chain uses TRBV20-1 and TRBJ2-7; 7 nucleotides align to TRBD1. Trimming at V came to 0 bases and at J to 2 bases, leaving 7 bases not matched to a gene. The CDR3 covers 15 residues. Per the germline V gene, CDR1 is DFQATT and CDR2 is SNEGSKA (reference sequence). CDR3 loop: CSARDHPTGPYEQYF. CDR3 DNA, as far as it was read: TGCAGTGCTAGAGACCACCCGACAGGGCCCTACGAG.

About this clone itself: The sequence runs out 3 residues before the end of the CDR3; the remainder is reconstructed from the germline J gene. The chain carries TRBV5-4 and TRBJ1-2, with 7 bases fitting TRBD1. The CDR3 runs 14 residues. Germline CDR1 SGHNT, CDR2 YYREEE (reference sequence). V was clipped by 4 bases and J by 4 bases; unmatched bases: 7. This chain's CDR3 is CASSRDRETYGYTF. CDR3 DNA (partial): TGTGCCAGCAGCAGAGACAGGGAAACCTATGGC.

A remark on this clone: The DNA ends 3 residues before the CDR3 does, and the rest of the CDR3 is filled in from the germline J gene. The V gene is TRBV2, the J gene TRBJ2-5; D remains ambiguous. Looked up from germline, CDR1 is SNHLY and CDR2 is FYNNEI. This CDR3 spans 15 amino acids. The sequenced part of the CDR3 DNA is TGTGCCAGCAGTGTTGGGCATCATAGGGCAGATACC. As protein: CASSVGHHRADT. The complete CDR3 sequence is CASSVGHHRADTQYF.

Turning to this clone: Coverage ceases 3 residues before the CDR3 finishes, and the germline J gene fills in the end. The rearrangement joins TRBV20-1 to TRBJ2-5, with 12 bases identical to TRBD2. V gave up 6 bases and J gave up 4 bases; unmatched junction bases: 0. This CDR3 contains 12 residues. Germline loops: CDR1 DFQATT, CDR2 SNEGSKA (reference sequence). The CDR3 loop reads CSATSGRETQYF. The sequenced part of the CDR3 DNA is TGCAGTGCGACTAGCGGGAGAGAGACC.

As to this clone: The read ends 3 residues before the CDR3 terminus; that terminus is restored from the germline J gene. This CDR3 is also generated by other DNA sequences in the sample. The gene calls are TRBV6-2 or TRBV6-3 and TRBJ2-5; 9 positions agree with TRBD2. V lost 2 bases and J lost 4; bases outside the gene matches: 8. This CDR3 is 16 amino acids long. Germline V CDR1 and CDR2: MNHEY, SVGEGT. CDR3 region: CASSYVLAGYGETQYF. The sequenced part of the CDR3 DNA is TGTGCCAGCAGTTACGTTCTAGCGGGATATGGAGAGACC.

For this clone: The read falls 3 residues short of the CDR3 end, and the missing part is taken from the germline J gene. This chain links TRBV12-3 or TRBV12-4 with TRBJ2-1, with D unclear. The CDR3 runs 16 residues. Trimming took 1 base from V and 4 from J, leaving 14 bases between them. The sequenced CDR3 bases are TGTGCCAGCAGTTTAGATGCGGAATTAAAGTACAATGAG. Protein: CASSLDAELKYNE. The entire CDR3 is CASSLDAELKYNEQFF.

In regard to this clone: The read falls 3 residues short of the CDR3 end, and the missing part is taken from the germline J gene. V is TRBV12-3 or TRBV12-4 and J is TRBJ1-1; weak D call: TRBD1 (6 bases). The CDR3 is 12 amino acids. The DNA read from the CDR3 is TGTGCCAGCAGTTTTTATCAGGGGGAA. Its protein product is CASSFYQGE. In full, the CDR3 reads CASSFYQGEAFF.

Comment on this clone: The observed sequence ends 3 residues before the CDR3 terminus, with the missing tail filled in from the germline J gene. This chain uses TRBV20-1 with TRBJ2-5, with 12 bases aligning to TRBD2. The CDR3 is 15 residues long. Germline trimming cut 4 bases from V and 5 bases from J; bases unmatched to any gene: 8. CDR1 DFQATT and CDR2 SNEGSKA come from the germline V gene (reference sequence). The part of the CDR3 DNA that was read is TGCAGTGCTAACCTAGCGGGAGGGCCGGGGGAGACC. Its translation: CSANLAGGPGET. The whole CDR3 sequence is CSANLAGGPGETQYF.

About this clone itself: The read halts 3 residues ahead of the CDR3 end, with the missing end drawn from the germline J gene. This rearrangement joins TRBV5-4 to TRBJ1-1; possibly TRBD1 for D (5 bases). Germline V lookup: CDR1 SGHNT, CDR2 YYREEE (reference sequence). CDR3 length equals 13 residues. This chain's CDR3 is CASSIGGESGAFF. The covered CDR3 bases are TGTGCCAGCAGCATTGGGGGGGAATCCGGG.

With respect to this clone: The read terminates 3 residues before the CDR3 end, so the remaining end is supplied by the germline J gene. The chain couples TRBV7-6 to TRBJ1-2; maybe TRBD1 (5 bases). Germline V gene sequence: CDR1 SGHVS, CDR2 FNYEAQ. The CDR3 covers 16 residues. CDR3 DNA, as far as it was read: TGTGCCAGCTATTGTCGTGGGACTTTAGCCAAAAACATC. Translated: CASYCRGTLAKNI. The whole CDR3 region reads CASYCRGTLAKNIYTF. Full variable domain (missing parts from reference TRBV7-6 and TRBJ1-2): GAGVSQSPRYKVTKRGQDVALRCDPISGHVSLYWYRQALGQGPEFLTYFNYEAQQDKSGLPNDRFSAERPEGSISTLTIQRTEQRDSAMYRCASYCRGTLAKNIYTFGSGTRLTVV.

Concerning this clone: The read terminates 3 residues ahead of where the CDR3 ends, so the germline J gene completes it. The V call is TRBV5-1, the J call TRBJ1-1; maybe TRBD1 (6 bases). CDR3 length: 15 amino acids. Deletions cut 0 bases from V and 1 base from J, with 10 bases between. The germline gives CDR1 SGHRS, CDR2 YFSETQ. The sequenced CDR3 bases are TGCGCCAGCAGCTTGGAGGTAGGGGGGAACACTGAA. Translating gives CASSLEVGGNTE. The whole CDR3 sequence is CASSLEVGGNTEAFF.

Partial CDR3 DNA: TGCAGTGCTAGAGATCAAGGGGGAGGGCCCAATGAG. As protein: CSARDQGGGPNE. The full CDR3 protein reads CSARDQGGGPNEQFF. This chain connects TRBV20-1 to TRBJ2-1, with D tentatively TRBD2 (7 bases). The CDR3 end is not reached by the read, which stops 3 residues before it; the germline J gene fills it in. The CDR3 runs 15 residues. Germline CDR1 is DFQATT and CDR2 is SNEGSKA (reference sequence). The ends were cut back, 0 bases at V and 6 bases at J, with 15 bases in the middle.

Details on this clone: Read coverage stops 3 residues before the CDR3 terminus; the germline J gene supplies the remainder. The V gene is TRBV19, the J gene TRBJ1-2; TRBD1 matches at 8 bases. The CDR3 totals 13 residues. Germline assignment: CDR1 LNHDA and CDR2 SQIVND (reference sequence). CDR3 in amino acids: CASRGTGGNDYTF. Incomplete CDR3 DNA: TGTGCCAGTAGGGGGACAGGCGGCAATGAC. Complete variable domain (other parts from reference TRBV19 and TRBJ1-2): DGGITQSPKYLFRKEGQNVTLSCEQNLNHDAMYWYRQDPGQGLRLIYYSQIVNDFQKGDIAEGYSVSREKKESFPLTVTSAQKNPTAFYLCASRGTGGNDYTFGSGTRLTVV.

Comments on this clone: The sequenced fragment ends 3 residues before the CDR3 boundary, so the rest is inferred from the germline J gene. The chain employs TRBV7-2 and TRBJ2-2, with 7 positions matching TRBD1. The CDR3 is made up of 15 amino acids. Germline V lookup: CDR1 SGHTA, CDR2 FQGNSA. The sequenced part of the CDR3 DNA is TGTGCCAGCAGCTTAGGACAGGGTTTCAGGTCACCG. This gives the protein CASSLGQGFRSP. Given in full, the CDR3 is CASSLGQGFRSPLFF.

As regards this clone: Read data end 3 residues before the CDR3 end; the end is taken from the germline J gene. This chain joins TRBV7-9 and TRBJ2-1, with D unresolved. V gave up 8 bases and J gave up 2 bases, with 10 bases separating them. The CDR3 spans 13 residues. Germline CDR1 is SEHNR and CDR2 is FQNEAQ (reference sequence). CDR3 DNA, as far as it was read: TGTGCCAGCGTTCGACTCGCCTACAATGAG. This encodes CASVRLAYNE. The CDR3 reads in full as CASVRLAYNEQFF.